The next 12 T cell receptor beta chains were all read from a single sample in a study of OX40 agonist ivuxolimab in advanced cancers. The assay was immunoSEQ multiplex PCR, and TCRdb's table has in-frame clones only and misses some. Among 65,000 or so clones listed, 80% to 95% were seen once. The sequences come from CD4+ or CD8+ T cells sorted from blood, collected in a trial of the OX40 agonist ivuxolimab. All receptors come from an adult with an advanced solid tumor such as melanoma, head and neck, liver or kidney cancer.

V usage is TRBV6-6 and J usage is TRBJ2-1; maybe TRBD2 (5 bases). V was cut by 6 bases and J by 9 bases, with 9 bases left in between. CDR1 is MNHNY and CDR2 is SVGAGI in the germline V gene (reference sequence). This CDR3 has 11 amino acids. The chain's CDR3 is CASRSGREQFF. In DNA form, the CDR3 reads TGTGCCAGCAGGAGCGGCCGTGAGCAGTTCTTC.

This clone was seen just once. This sequence joins TRBV7-9 and TRBJ2-4; a weak D match, TRBD1 (8 bases). CDR1 is SEHNR and CDR2 is FQNEAQ in the germline V gene (reference sequence). This CDR3 has 15 amino acids. Between the trimmed V and J ends, which lost 5 bases and 9 bases, there was a span of 20 bases. Here the CDR3 reads CASSPMDREGGIQYF. CDR3 DNA sequence: TGTGCCAGCAGCCCAATGGACAGGGAGGGTGGCATTCAGTACTTC. Supplemented by reference TRBV7-9 and TRBJ2-4, the full variable domain reads DTGVSQNPRHKITKRGQNVTFRCDPISEHNRLYWYRQTLGQGPEFLTYFQNEAQLEKSRLLSDRFSAERPKGSFSTLEIQRTEQGDSAMYLCASSPMDREGGIQYFGAGTRLSVL.

The rearrangement uses TRBV2 and TRBJ2-7; D perhaps matches TRBD2 (7 bases). V gave up 10 bases and J gave up 4 bases, with 17 bases separating them. Germline CDR1 SNHLY, CDR2 FYNNEI. The CDR3 loop spans 13 amino acids. The CDR3 coding sequence is TGTGCCACCCTGACGGGGGGCGGATACGAGCAGTACTTC. Protein: CATLTGGGYEQYF.

The chain couples TRBV30 to TRBJ1-4, with 8 bases lining up with TRBD1. J gave up 0 bases and V 3 bases, and 6 bases lay outside the gene matches. Germline V gene data show CDR1 as GTSNPN and CDR2 as SVGIG (reference sequence). This CDR3 comprises 16 residues. This CDR3 is CAWRKQGDATNEKLFF. CDR3 in DNA: TGTGCCTGGAGAAAACAGGGGGATGCAACTAATGAAAAACTGTTTTTT.

In the case of this clone: At one end the junction does not follow the germline gene, possibly because of a read error. V usage is TRBV18 and J usage is TRBJ1-1; TRBD1 aligns across 8 bases. In germline, CDR1 is KGHSH, CDR2 LQKENI. This CDR3 contains 14 residues. The CDR3 protein is CASSPPDRAFGVIF. CDR3 nucleotides: TGTGCCAGCTCACCACCGGACAGGGCTTTCGGCGTGATCTTT.

The chain employs TRBV19 and TRBJ2-3, with D maybe TRBD2 (5 bases). The CDR3 extends over 14 amino acids. Deletions cut 3 bases from V and 2 bases from J, with 9 bases between. Germline CDR1 reads LNHDA; CDR2 reads SQIVND (reference sequence). The DNA for the CDR3 is TGTGCCAGTAGTATGGACTGGGACACAGATACGCAGTATTTT. Translating it yields CASSMDWDTDTQYF.

The chain employs TRBV9 and TRBJ1-2; a possible D gene is TRBD1 (5 bases). The germline V and J ends were trimmed by 3 bases and 0 bases, with 18 bases remaining between them. The CDR3 extends over 17 amino acids. Germline loops: CDR1 SGDLS, CDR2 YYNGEE. CDR3 sequence: CASSEPGRRGSNYGYTF. The CDR3 region has the DNA TGTGCCAGCAGCGAGCCGGGACGGCGAGGGTCTAACTATGGCTACACCTTC.

This clone was detected a few times. This chain connects TRBV27 to TRBJ1-2; TRBD1 matches 8 bases. V was clipped by 6 bases and J by 3 bases; unmatched bases: 9. This CDR3 region has 15 residues. CDR1 is MNHEY and CDR2 is SMNVEV in the germline V gene (reference sequence). DNA for the CDR3: TGTGCCAGCAGCCAGACAGGGGAGGGCTACTATGGCTACACCTTC. Its translation: CASSQTGEGYYGYTF.

This CDR3 is CASSFGSHLGNTIYF. The CDR3 DNA reads TGTGCCAGCAGCTTTGGGTCTCACCTTGGAAACACCATATATTTT. The chain has TRBV5-6 and TRBJ1-3; no firm D call. Per germline, CDR1 SGHDT and CDR2 YYEEEE. The CDR3 runs 15 residues. The V end was cut by 2 bases, the J end by 3 bases, with 12 bases between.

The J gene is TRBJ2-7, the V gene TRBV27, with D unresolved. Trimming took 1 base from V and 3 from J, leaving 13 bases between them. This CDR3 comprises 15 residues. Germline CDR1 reads MNHEY; CDR2 reads SMNVEV (reference sequence). Here the CDR3 DNA reads TGTGCCAGCAGTTTATGGCCCGGTCCTAACTACGAGCAGTACTTC. Translation: CASSLWPGPNYEQYF.

The genes are TRBV19 and TRBJ2-2; no clear D. The CDR3 extends over 14 amino acids. Trimming took off 1 base at V and 2 bases at J, with 5 bases between the two ends. Germline V gives CDR1 LNHDA, CDR2 SQIVND (reference sequence). The CDR3 reads CASSIASNTGELFF. The CDR3 DNA follows: TGTGCCAGTAGTATAGCCTCCAACACCGGGGAGCTGTTTTTT.

The chain joins TRBV19 to TRBJ2-3, with 15 bases fitting TRBD2. The V and J ends lost 9 bases and 4 bases, in that order; junction bases with no gene match: 2. The length of the CDR3 is 14 residues. CDR1 LNHDA and CDR2 SQIVND come from the germline V gene (reference sequence). Here the CDR3 DNA reads TGTGCCAGCGGACTAGCGGGAGGGCCAGATACGCAGTATTTT. Protein product: CASGLAGGPDTQYF.